A single sample is the source of the 28 T cell receptor beta chains below, sequenced in a study of OX40 agonist ivuxolimab in advanced cancers. Clones were read by immunoSEQ multiplex PCR, and TCRdb kept only the in-frame ones, dropping some. The profile shows approximately 22,000 clones, approximately 86% of them singletons. This specimen was CD4+ or CD8+ T cells sorted from blood, taken in a trial of the OX40 agonist ivuxolimab. All receptors come from an adult with an advanced solid tumor such as melanoma, head and neck, liver or kidney cancer.

J is TRBJ2-6 and V is TRBV5-1; 9 bases line up with TRBD1. J gave up 0 bases and V 0 bases, and 10 bases lay outside the gene matches. Germline V gene data show CDR1 as SGHRS and CDR2 as YFSETQ. CDR3 size: 20 residues. CDR3 DNA sequence: TGCGCCAGCAGCTTGGAAGCACAGGGGGCCCCGTACTCTGGGGCCAACGTCCTGACTTTC. This translates into CASSLEAQGAPYSGANVLTF.

The chain joins TRBV5-6 to TRBJ2-3, with 10 bases aligning to TRBD2. The CDR3 length is 18 residues. The germline V gene has CDR1 SGHDT and CDR2 YYEEEE. Germline trimming cut 2 bases from V and 1 base from J; bases unmatched to any gene: 10. In nucleotides, the CDR3 is TGTGCCAGCAGCTTATACCTCCGGACTAGCGGCCGCACAGATACGCAGTATTTT. The encoded protein is CASSLYLRTSGRTDTQYF.

V is TRBV6-1 and J is TRBJ2-7; the match to TRBD2 covers 7 bases. V shed 1 base, J shed 6 bases, and the junction held 9 bases outside the gene matches. This CDR3 comprises 15 residues. Germline lookup yields CDR1 MNHNS and CDR2 SASEGT. The CDR3 is CASSEGPAGRGEQYF. The CDR3 DNA sequence: TGTGCCAGCAGTGAAGGCCCAGCGGGAAGGGGCGAGCAGTACTTC.

The chain joins TRBV21-1 to TRBJ2-3; TRBD2 reflects the table's D call only, with no check against the DNA. TRBV21-1 corresponds to a pseudogene. This CDR3 comprises 16 residues. The DNA of the CDR3 is TGTGCCAGCAGCCTCCCCTGCGGAGATGGCCCAGATACGCAGTATTTT. Its translation: CASSLPCGDGPDTQYF.

The genes are TRBV19 and TRBJ1-1; a possible D gene is TRBD1 (5 bases). V lost 3 bases, J lost 4 bases, and 15 bases lay in between. CDR1 is LNHDA, CDR2 SQIVND, per germline (reference sequence). The CDR3 extends over 15 amino acids. Here the CDR3 reads CASSMGTGLGTEAFF. CDR3 sequence (DNA): TGTGCCAGTAGTATGGGAACAGGTCTGGGCACTGAAGCTTTCTTT.

The gene calls are TRBV30 and TRBJ2-5; possibly TRBD1 or TRBD2 for D (5 bases each). Trimming removed 5 bases at V and 0 bases at J, with 16 bases between. From germline, CDR1 is GTSNPN and CDR2 SVGIG (reference sequence). The CDR3 spans 15 residues. The CDR3 protein is CAWGPGALYQETQYF. The DNA of the CDR3 is TGTGCCTGGGGCCCCGGGGCCTTGTACCAAGAGACCCAGTACTTC.

The chain links TRBV15 to TRBJ2-1; TRBD1 or TRBD2 may be the D gene (6 bases each). Germline-derived CDR1 and CDR2 are LNHNV and YYDKDF (reference sequence). This CDR3 is built from 16 residues. V dropped 0 bases and J dropped 5 bases, with 14 bases sitting between them. The CDR3 DNA reads TGTGCCACCAGCAGAGATTATTCGGGGGCCCACAATGAGCAGTTCTTC. Residues: CATSRDYSGAHNEQFF.

The gene calls are TRBV6-5 and TRBJ2-3; possibly TRBD2 for D (6 bases). Germline CDR1 MNHEY, CDR2 SVGAGI. The CDR3 extends over 16 amino acids. V lost 0 bases, J lost 6 bases, and 16 bases lay in between. The CDR3 DNA reads as TGTGCCAGCAGTTACTCCGAGCGGAGGGGAATGGATACGCAGTATTTT. Protein: CASSYSERRGMDTQYF.

This clone showed up just a few times. The chain links TRBV20-1 to TRBJ1-1; D gene uncertain. Germline loops: CDR1 DFQATT, CDR2 SNEGSKA (reference sequence). Trimming took off 6 bases at V and 0 bases at J, with 5 bases between the two ends. CDR3 length: 11 residues. The CDR3 is CSAMVNTEAFF. CDR3 DNA sequence: TGCAGTGCGATGGTGAACACTGAAGCTTTCTTT.

J is TRBJ2-7 and V is TRBV6-5, with D perhaps TRBD1 (5 bases). This CDR3 has 13 residues. Trimming pared 6 bases from V and 3 bases from J, leaving 12 bases between. Germline V gene sequence: CDR1 MNHEY, CDR2 SVGAGI. CDR3 region: CASRPGAYYEQYF. The CDR3 DNA reads as TGTGCCAGCAGACCTGGGGCCTACTACGAGCAGTACTTC.

This clone has a single count. The V call is TRBV30, the J call TRBJ2-2; 9 nucleotides match TRBD1. Germline V CDR1 and CDR2: GTSNPN, SVGIG (reference sequence). CDR3 length: 14 amino acids. The trim removed 2 bases at V and 8 bases at J, leaving 6 bases unmatched. Written as DNA, the CDR3 is TGTGCCTGGAGTCGCGGACAGGGGAGGGGGGAGCTGTTTTTT. Translated, it gives CAWSRGQGRGELFF.

The J gene is TRBJ2-2, the V gene TRBV9, with 10 bases identical to TRBD2. Trimming removed 4 bases from V and 10 bases from J; junction bases left unmatched: 16. The CDR3 length is 17 residues. The germline gives CDR1 SGDLS, CDR2 YYNGEE. The CDR3 is CASSTRQETSGRPELFF. The CDR3 nucleotides read TGTGCCAGCAGCACAAGACAGGAGACTAGCGGGCGTCCGGAGCTGTTTTTT. Full variable domain (missing parts from reference TRBV9 and TRBJ2-2): DSGVTQTPKHLITATGQRVTLRCSPRSGDLSVYWYQQSLDQGLQFLIQYYNGEERAKGNILERFSAQQFPDLHSELNLSSLELGDSALYFCASSTRQETSGRPELFFGEGSRLTVL.

The gene calls are TRBV29-1 and TRBJ2-1; no clear D gene. V lost 3 bases and J lost 7, with 4 bases in between. This CDR3 comprises 10 residues. CDR1 and CDR2 from the germline V gene are SQVTM and ANQGSEA. The CDR3 region is CSVDYNEQFF. The CDR3 DNA reads as TGCAGCGTTGACTATAATGAGCAGTTCTTC.

The rearrangement uses TRBV4-2 and TRBJ1-1; D gene uncertain. The length of the CDR3 is 14 residues. In germline, CDR1 is LGHNA, CDR2 YNFKEQ. The ends were cut back, 2 bases at V and 4 bases at J, with 11 bases in the middle. The CDR3 DNA reads as TGTGCCAGCAGCCAATTGGAGGGAACCACTGAAGCTTTCTTT. The encoded protein is CASSQLEGTTEAFF.

The rearrangement uses TRBV11-1 and TRBJ2-7, with D hard to call. Germline CDR1 SGHAT, CDR2 FQDESV (reference sequence). The CDR3 is made up of 16 amino acids. V lost 5 bases, J lost 1 base, and 18 bases lay in between. In nucleotides, the CDR3 is TGTGCCAGCAGCCCGAATAACCCCGACACTTCCTACGAGCAGTACTTC. Protein sequence: CASSPNNPDTSYEQYF.

The chain couples TRBV7-9 to TRBJ1-1; no clear D. V was clipped by 3 bases and J by 2 bases, with 10 bases between them. The CDR3 is 14 residues long. Germline V CDR1 and CDR2: SEHNR, FQNEAQ (reference sequence). Written as DNA, the CDR3 is TGTGCCAGCAGCTTCTATACAGCTAACACTGAAGCTTTCTTT. It encodes CASSFYTANTEAFF.

The rearrangement uses TRBV7-2 and TRBJ2-5; D not resolved. Trimming left V 2 bases short and J 4 bases short, with 8 bases between. Germline V CDR1 and CDR2: SGHTA, FQGNSA. There are 13 residues in the CDR3. Written as DNA, the CDR3 is TGTGCCAGCAGCTTACGAGCGTCAGAGACCCAGTACTTC. Translation: CASSLRASETQYF.

The chain joins TRBV25-1 to TRBJ1-2; D is ambiguous. CDR1 MGHDK and CDR2 SYGVNS come from the germline V gene. The length of the CDR3 is 12 residues. Deletions cut 7 bases from V and 1 base from J, with 7 bases between. The CDR3 bases are TGTGCCAGCACATCCAGTAACTATGGCTACACCTTC. This encodes CASTSSNYGYTF.

The chain joins TRBV30 to TRBJ2-7; TRBD1 is a possible D gene (5 bases). CDR3 length: 12 amino acids. Trimming took 7 bases from V and 7 from J, leaving 17 bases between them. Germline assignment: CDR1 GTSNPN and CDR2 SVGIG (reference sequence). Here the CDR3 reads CALDSSRVEQYF. The CDR3 coding sequence is TGTGCCTTAGACAGTTCTCGAGTGGAGCAGTACTTC.

V is TRBV27 and J is TRBJ2-4; TRBD1 matches at 9 bases. From germline, CDR1 is MNHEY and CDR2 SMNVEV (reference sequence). J gave up 9 bases and V 5 bases, and 5 bases lay outside the gene matches. This CDR3 has 13 amino acids. CDR3 sequence reads: CASSTQGAGIQYF. The CDR3 coding sequence is TGTGCCAGCAGTACACAGGGGGCAGGCATTCAGTACTTC.

This rearrangement joins TRBV27 to TRBJ1-1; D may be TRBD1 (6 bases). The germline V gene has CDR1 MNHEY and CDR2 SMNVEV (reference sequence). The V and J ends lost 4 bases and 5 bases respectively, with 11 bases between them. CDR3 length: 13 residues. CDR3 DNA: TGTGCCAGCAGTTGGGGGCGAAATACTGAAGCTTTCTTT. Translation: CASSWGRNTEAFF.

The J gene is TRBJ2-2, the V gene TRBV7-3; 12 bases line up with TRBD2. The junction had 11 bases not matched to a gene; V was cut back by 5 bases and J by 4 bases. Germline V CDR1 and CDR2: SGHTA, FQGTGA. The CDR3 has 18 amino acids. The CDR3 region is CASSLLAGGHRSTGELFF. CDR3 DNA sequence: TGTGCCAGCAGCCTACTAGCGGGGGGCCACCGGAGCACCGGGGAGCTGTTTTTT.

The V gene is TRBV19, the J gene TRBJ2-7; D gene uncertain. The CDR3 sequence is 14 residues long. Trimming took 3 bases from V and 1 from J, leaving 10 bases between them. From germline, CDR1 is LNHDA and CDR2 SQIVND (reference sequence). The CDR3 DNA reads TGTGCCAGTAGTATTAAATCAGGATCCTACGAGCAGTACTTC. Translation gives CASSIKSGSYEQYF.

The genes are TRBV7-2 and TRBJ2-3, with 11 bases that match TRBD1. This CDR3 has 16 amino acids. V gave up 1 base and J gave up 4 bases; unmatched junction bases: 4. Germline V gives CDR1 SGHTA, CDR2 FQGNSA. For the CDR3, the DNA is TGTGCCAGCAGCTTAGTCCCGGACAGGGGGCCAGATACGCAGTATTTT. Translation: CASSLVPDRGPDTQYF.

This chain connects TRBV13 to TRBJ1-1; 7 nucleotides agree with TRBD1. Germline CDR1 PRHDT, CDR2 FYEKMQ (reference sequence). V dropped 4 bases and J dropped 1; count of bases not matched to a gene: 6. The CDR3 has 15 amino acids. Here the CDR3 DNA reads TGTGCCAGCAGCTCAGGGGGATCGGGGAACACTGAAGCTTTCTTT. Its translation is CASSSGGSGNTEAFF. Using reference TRBV13 and TRBJ1-1 for the parts outside the CDR3, the full variable domain is AAGVIQSPRHLIKEKRETATLKCYPIPRHDTVYWYQQGPGQDPQFLISFYEKMQSDKGSIPDRFSAQQFSDYHSELNMSSLELGDSALYFCASSSGGSGNTEAFFGQGTRLTVV.

The chain combines TRBV27 with TRBJ2-2; the D gene is possibly TRBD2 (6 bases). The CDR3 runs 17 residues. V lost 2 bases and J 4 bases, leaving 17 bases between the germline ends. Germline V gene data show CDR1 as MNHEY and CDR2 as SMNVEV (reference sequence). CDR3 sequence: CASSLLLGGESTGELFF. In DNA form, the CDR3 reads TGTGCCAGCAGTTTACTCCTCGGGGGAGAGAGCACCGGGGAGCTGTTTTTT.

The chain employs TRBV5-1 and TRBJ2-7; D not certain. This CDR3 has 14 amino acids. Germline CDR1 and CDR2: SGHRS and YFSETQ. Trimming shortened V by 0 bases and J by 3 bases, and 10 bases separated the two germline ends. The CDR3 DNA is TGCGCCAGCAGCTTGGGGGCAGGATACTACGAGCAGTACTTC. It is translated as CASSLGAGYYEQYF.

The chain recombines TRBV7-9 with TRBJ1-1; no clear D. CDR3 length: 14 residues. The germline V and J ends were trimmed by 6 bases and 6 bases, with 17 bases remaining between them. The germline V gene has CDR1 SEHNR and CDR2 FQNEAQ (reference sequence). The CDR3 protein is CASRESGLRPEAFF. The DNA of the CDR3 is TGTGCCAGCAGGGAGTCGGGGTTACGTCCTGAAGCTTTCTTT.